The rows below give T cell receptor beta chains drawn from one sample of a study of a mutant IDH1 vaccine in newly diagnosed glioma. No antigen has been assigned to these receptors. Generated by immunoSEQ multiplex PCR, the TCRdb table keeps only in-frame clones and is missing some. The table shows over 55,000 clones, with about 88% occurring only once. Sequenced material: PBMCs, taken from a glioma patient whose treatment included an IDH1 peptide vaccine. These receptors were collected from a man aged 35-49 years with glioma. Both conserved end residues are part of each CDR3. The order of the fields is V gene, clone size, D gene, J gene, CDR3 protein, CDR3 DNA. A D gene is named only where the DNA matches it firmly. Size is stated for part of the rows, as once, few or many counts, or as a class when the clone is expanded.

V gene: TRBV5-6
clone size: .
D gene: TRBD2
J gene: TRBJ2-3
CDR3 protein: CASSLYRTSRTDTQYF
CDR3 DNA: TGTGCCAGCAGCCTTTACCGGACTAGCAGAACAGATACGCAGTATTTT

V gene: TRBV30
clone size: .
D gene: .
J gene: TRBJ1-4
CDR3 protein: CAWSQRMWEKLFF
CDR3 DNA: TGTGCCTGGAGCCAAAGGATGTGGGAAAAACTGTTTTTT

V gene: TRBV7-2
clone size: .
D gene: TRBD2
J gene: TRBJ2-1
CDR3 protein: CASSLESTGGRRTYNEQFF
CDR3 DNA: TGTGCCAGCAGCTTGGAGTCGACGGGGGGGCGAAGAACCTACAATGAGCAGTTCTTC

V gene: TRBV28
clone size: .
D gene: .
J gene: TRBJ1-2
CDR3 protein: CASSFPQSRFGYTF
CDR3 DNA: TGTGCCAGCAGTTTCCCCCAGAGCAGATTCGGCTACACCTTC

V gene: TRBV10-3
clone size: .
D gene: TRBD1
J gene: TRBJ1-1
CDR3 protein: CAISEGFGQGDGTEAFF
CDR3 DNA: TGTGCCATCAGTGAAGGATTCGGACAGGGGGACGGCACTGAAGCTTTCTTT

V gene: TRBV2
clone size: .
D gene: .
J gene: TRBJ1-1
CDR3 protein: CASSEYLSAEGNTEAFF
CDR3 DNA: TGTGCCAGCAGTGAGTATCTGTCGGCGGAGGGGAACACTGAAGCTTTCTTT

V gene: TRBV15
clone size: .
D gene: TRBD1
J gene: TRBJ2-1
CDR3 protein: CATSRDLPGQGYNEQFF
CDR3 DNA: TGTGCCACCAGCAGAGACTTGCCGGGACAGGGCTACAATGAGCAGTTCTTC

V gene: TRBV7-2
clone size: once
D gene: .
J gene: TRBJ2-5
CDR3 protein: CASSLGLGPRETQYF
CDR3 DNA: TGTGCCAGCAGCTTAGGATTGGGCCCACGAGAGACCCAGTACTTC

V gene: TRBV7-9
clone size: .
D gene: .
J gene: TRBJ2-2
CDR3 protein: CASSNPTVNTGELFF
CDR3 DNA: TGTGCCAGCAGCAATCCGACAGTAAACACCGGGGAGCTGTTTTTT

V gene: TRBV7-8
clone size: medium-sized
D gene: .
J gene: TRBJ2-3
CDR3 protein: CASSSTEAAQDTQYF
CDR3 DNA: TGTGCCAGCAGCTCAACGGAGGCGGCACAAGATACGCAGTATTTT

V gene: TRBV30
clone size: .
D gene: .
J gene: TRBJ1-6
CDR3 protein: CAWREGSSYNSPLHF
CDR3 DNA: TGTGCCTGGAGGGAGGGGAGCTCCTATAATTCACCCCTCCACTTT

V gene: TRBV5-1
clone size: .
D gene: TRBD1
J gene: TRBJ1-2
CDR3 protein: CASSRGQGNDGYTF
CDR3 DNA: TGCGCCAGCAGCCGGGGACAGGGGAACGATGGCTACACCTTC

V gene: TRBV19
clone size: .
D gene: .
J gene: TRBJ1-5
CDR3 protein: CASTPQVGSNQPQHF
CDR3 DNA: TGTGCCAGCACCCCCCAGGTTGGCTCCAATCAGCCCCAGCATTTT

V gene: TRBV18
clone size: .
D gene: TRBD1
J gene: TRBJ2-2
CDR3 protein: CASSPIVTGSNGELFF
CDR3 DNA: TGTGCCAGCTCACCGATAGTGACAGGGTCGAACGGGGAGCTGTTTTTT

V gene: TRBV15
clone size: .
D gene: .
J gene: TRBJ2-7
CDR3 protein: CATSRTSYEQYF
CDR3 DNA: TGTGCCACCAGCAGGACGTCCTACGAGCAGTACTTC

V gene: TRBV18
clone size: .
D gene: TRBD1
J gene: TRBJ2-7
CDR3 protein: CASSAPTGANSYEQYF
CDR3 DNA: TGTGCCAGCTCAGCCCCCACAGGGGCGAACTCCTACGAGCAGTACTTC

V gene: TRBV4-1
clone size: .
D gene: .
J gene: TRBJ2-1
CDR3 protein: CASSRRSSPVGGYEQFF
CDR3 DNA: TGCGCCAGCAGCCGCCGATCTAGCCCCGTCGGAGGGTATGAGCAGTTCTTC

V gene: TRBV5-6
clone size: .
D gene: .
J gene: TRBJ1-4
CDR3 protein: CASSHPVGEKLFF
CDR3 DNA: TGTGCCAGCAGCCACCCTGTTGGCGAAAAACTGTTTTTT

V gene: TRBV5-1
clone size: .
D gene: .
J gene: TRBJ2-1
CDR3 protein: CASSSTQGDEQFF
CDR3 DNA: TGCGCCAGCAGCTCTACCCAGGGCGATGAGCAGTTCTTC

V gene: TRBV14
clone size: .
D gene: TRBD2
J gene: TRBJ2-7
CDR3 protein: CASSQAWGGGREQYF
CDR3 DNA: TGTGCCAGCAGCCAAGCGTGGGGGGGAGGGCGCGAGCAGTACTTC

V gene: TRBV10-2
clone size: .
D gene: .
J gene: TRBJ1-2
CDR3 protein: CASSEGGQIYGYTF
CDR3 DNA: TGCGCCAGCAGTGAGGGGGGACAAATCTATGGCTACACCTTC

V gene: TRBV4-1
clone size: .
D gene: TRBD2
J gene: TRBJ2-1
CDR3 protein: CASSQGGTSVYNEQFF
CDR3 DNA: TGCGCCAGCAGCCAAGGAGGGACTAGCGTGTACAATGAGCAGTTCTTC

V gene: TRBV28
clone size: once
D gene: TRBD1
J gene: TRBJ1-2
CDR3 protein: CASSLNSGQGYGYTF
CDR3 DNA: TGTGCCAGCAGTTTGAATTCGGGACAGGGGTATGGCTACACCTTC

V gene: TRBV19
clone size: .
D gene: .
J gene: TRBJ1-5
CDR3 protein: CASSIRRYSNQPQHF
CDR3 DNA: TGTGCCAGTAGTATCAGGAGATATAGCAATCAGCCCCAGCATTTT

V gene: TRBV7-3
clone size: .
D gene: .
J gene: TRBJ1-1
CDR3 protein: CASSLGWVGTTEAFF
CDR3 DNA: TGTGCCAGCAGCTTGGGATGGGTAGGGACCACTGAAGCTTTCTTT

V gene: TRBV7-2
clone size: .
D gene: .
J gene: TRBJ1-2
CDR3 protein: CASSLRVGYYGYTF
CDR3 DNA: TGTGCCAGCAGTTTAAGGGTAGGGTACTATGGCTACACCTTC